This is a list of T cell receptor beta chains from one sample in a study of patients and donors after allogeneic stem cell transplantation. TCRdb recomputed calls from the RT-PCR reads with MiXCR, one row per CDR3 protein. This table holds some 880,000 distinct CDR3 sequences, roughly 18% found once. Sample: blood, either unsorted or a sorted T cell fraction (not recorded which). These receptors all stem from a human donor who was either an allogeneic HSCT recipient or a stem cell or donor lymphocyte infusion donor (not recorded which). It is not recorded whose cells these are; they may come from a transplant donor. Both conserved end residues are part of each CDR3.

V gene,J gene,CDR3 protein
TRBV5-1,TRBJ2-7,CASSLTASTVYEQYF
TRBV25-1,TRBJ2-7,CASSEYRGGAEAQYF
TRBV5-1,TRBJ2-5,CASSLQGASGETQYF
TRBV10-3,TRBJ1-1,CAISTGTGKAFF
TRBV6-1,TRBJ2-3,CASSIVGQAITDTQYF
TRBV6-6,TRBJ1-5,CATMTGRNQPQHF
TRBV11-2,TRBJ2-1,CASSPFSGLSPNEQFF
TRBV3-1,TRBJ1-6,CASSQGTPGIGPLHF
TRBV20-1,TRBJ2-4,CSAVRGLANIQYF
TRBV27,TRBJ2-7,CASSLNWRPTDEQYF
TRBV4-2,TRBJ2-3,CASSQASFAMGLAGSTDTQYF
TRBV5-6,TRBJ1-2,CASSLEGVDFGYYTF
TRBV24-1,TRBJ2-3,CATSEGQLGTDTQYF
TRBV29-1,TRBJ2-7,CSYGADSYEQYF
TRBV10-3,TRBJ2-1,CAISPSQSSGAYNEQFF
TRBV3-1,TRBJ2-3,CASSQDLGTDTQYF
TRBV12-3/TRBV12-4,TRBJ2-1,CASSGGGREQFF
TRBV5-1,TRBJ2-3,CASSLAGSVTDTQYF
TRBV12-3/TRBV12-4,TRBJ2-1,CASSFRSGTSGSYNEQFF
TRBV29-1,TRBJ2-5,CSGSTGRQSQETQYF
TRBV7-8,TRBJ2-6,CASIPGRTDHSGANVLTF
TRBV27,TRBJ1-1,CASRRTGKNTEAFF
TRBV11-1,TRBJ2-5,CASSLGGGFQETQYF
TRBV4-2,TRBJ2-3,CASSHGPQGAGAGSTDTQYF
TRBV20-1,TRBJ2-7,CSARGRGQAYEQYF
TRBV12-3/TRBV12-4,TRBJ2-1,CASSLAVQRNNEQFF
TRBV11-2,TRBJ1-6,CASSTSPYNSPLHF
TRBV11-2,TRBJ1-1,CASSLATGWAISTEAFF
TRBV10-3,TRBJ2-7,CAISDGEQYF
TRBV7-8,TRBJ2-7,CATGGDTLSYEQYF
TRBV4-2,TRBJ2-1,CASSARTSGRIRSYNEQFF
TRBV27,TRBJ1-5,CASRETGVYNQPQHF
TRBV5-1,TRBJ2-4,CASSRGTSGTLNIQYF
TRBV5-6,TRBJ2-7,CASSFGGIGYEQYF
TRBV5-1,TRBJ1-2,CASSLDSTALYGYTF
TRBV6-2/TRBV6-3,TRBJ2-5,CASRLPGLETQYF
TRBV5-5,TRBJ1-2,CASSSPTGADGYTF
TRBV10-3,TRBJ2-2,CAISEGGLATNTGELFF
TRBV5-1,TRBJ1-2,CASSSTTGTGDGYTF
TRBV5-1,TRBJ1-3,CASSTAENGNTIYF
TRBV15,TRBJ1-2,CATSRLLGAYTF
TRBV5-6,TRBJ2-1,CASSLGGLAGFNEQFF
TRBV4-2,TRBJ1-4,CASSQTTGGGEKLFF
TRBV20-1,TRBJ1-3,CSANSQASGNTIYF
TRBV7-9,TRBJ1-1,CASRSKGENTEAFF
TRBV29-1,TRBJ1-6,CSAQGEDNSPLHF
TRBV3-1,TRBJ1-1,CASSYLGQAAAFF
TRBV12-3/TRBV12-4,TRBJ1-1,CASSLADRGAWNTEAFF